This T cell receptor (beta chain) was obtained from a study of shared clonotypes between healthy human individuals. Study-wide findings and caveats: The sampled material consisted only of blood, and tissue repertoires are likely to differ.

The genomic DNA of each subset was split evenly across several immunoSEQ plates. Clones were sequenced by immunoSEQ multiplex PCR, and TCRdb holds only the in-frame ones, with some missing. The top ten clones hold 0.3% to 0.4% of a sample with some 2,500,000 clones, 85% to 95% of them seen once. A split of CD4+ cells into CD45RA+ naive and CD45RA-negative memory subsets was performed. In regard to this clone: As yet, its antigen is unknown.

Deletions cut 5 bases from V and 7 bases from J, with 27 bases between. Germline V gene sequence: CDR1 KGHSH, CDR2 LQKENI. There are 18 residues in the CDR3. This clonotype was obtained from a man between 18 and 35 years old in good health. Some clones in this sample may be carry-over from other donors' samples. Sequencing was done on a sample of naive CD4+ T cells from PBMCs. Subset reported: CD45RA+ positively selected. J is TRBJ1-5 and V is TRBV18, with unresolved D. In DNA, the CDR3 is TGTGCCAGCTCAGCCCGTGTCTTAGGGCTTGAAGGAGGACAGCCCCAGCATTTT. It specifies CASSARVLGLEGGQPQHF. Full variable domain (rest looked up from reference TRBV18 and TRBJ1-5): NAGVMQNPRHLVRRRGQEARLRCSPMKGHSHVYWYRQLPEEGLKFMVYLQKENIIDESGMPKERFSAEFPKEGPSILRIQQVVRGDSAAYFCASSARVLGLEGGQPQHFGDGTRLSIL.